The 6 T cell receptor beta chains reported below all come from one sample, sequenced in a study of blood T cell repertoires in COVID-19. TCRdb keeps only in-frame clones here, not all; method: immunoSEQ multiplex PCR. This sample has nearly 85,000 clones, with about 83% found just once. The source material was peripheral blood. The receptor set was obtained from a woman aged 55-75 years with acute or convalescent COVID-19.

The J gene is TRBJ2-5, the V gene TRBV9; D unclear. The CDR3 runs 14 residues. Germline V gives CDR1 SGDLS, CDR2 YYNGEE. Between the trimmed V and J ends, which lost 0 bases and 1 base, there was a span of 7 bases. CDR3 nucleotide sequence: TGTGCCAGCAGCGTAGGGGCCAGCCAAGAGACCCAGTACTTC. Translated: CASSVGASQETQYF. The complete variable domain, with remaining parts taken from reference TRBV9 and TRBJ2-5, reads DSGVTQTPKHLITATGQRVTLRCSPRSGDLSVYWYQQSLDQGLQFLIQYYNGEERAKGNILERFSAQQFPDLHSELNLSSLELGDSALYFCASSVGASQETQYFGPGTRLLVL.

The chain is built from TRBV19 and TRBJ1-4, with TRBD1 identical over 7 bases. V shed 1 base, J shed 4 bases, and the junction held 9 bases outside the gene matches. Germline V gene data show CDR1 as LNHDA and CDR2 as SQIVND (reference sequence). The CDR3 length is 17 residues. CDR3 nucleotides: TGTGCCAGTAGTATAGGGAAAGGGGGCACTAGTAATGAAAAACTGTTTTTT. This encodes CASSIGKGGTSNEKLFF.

The genes are TRBV6-5 and TRBJ1-3; 8 bases agree with TRBD1. V lost 6 bases, J lost 4 bases, and 8 bases stayed unmatched. CDR3 length equals 15 residues. From germline, CDR1 is MNHEY and CDR2 SVGAGI. CDR3 loop: CASSQLTGAGNTIYF. The CDR3 region has the DNA TGTGCCAGCAGCCAACTGACAGGGGCCGGAAACACCATATATTTT.

The chain has TRBV12-3 or TRBV12-4 and TRBJ2-7; D gene unclear. The CDR3 has 11 amino acids. Deletions cut 5 bases from V and 3 bases from J, with 5 bases between. As DNA, the CDR3 is TGTGCCAGCAGTCCCAGCTACGAGCAGTACTTC. This encodes CASSPSYEQYF.

The chain has TRBV9 and TRBJ1-3, with D unresolved. The germline V gene encodes CDR1 SGDLS and CDR2 YYNGEE. V dropped 4 bases and J dropped 0 bases, with 11 bases sitting between them. The CDR3 runs 15 residues. The CDR3: CASSTSGNSGNTIYF. For the CDR3, the DNA is TGTGCCAGCAGCACCTCCGGGAACTCTGGAAACACCATATATTTT.

The chain has TRBV6-1 and TRBJ1-2; tentative D call: TRBD1 (6 bases). The CDR3 spans 15 residues. Germline values: CDR1 MNHNS, CDR2 SASEGT. The germline V and J ends were trimmed by 1 base and 5 bases, with 14 bases remaining between them. The CDR3 nucleotides are TGTGCCAGCAGTGAAGTAGGGGGAGTGAAGTATGGCTACACCTTC. Translating gives CASSEVGGVKYGYTF.